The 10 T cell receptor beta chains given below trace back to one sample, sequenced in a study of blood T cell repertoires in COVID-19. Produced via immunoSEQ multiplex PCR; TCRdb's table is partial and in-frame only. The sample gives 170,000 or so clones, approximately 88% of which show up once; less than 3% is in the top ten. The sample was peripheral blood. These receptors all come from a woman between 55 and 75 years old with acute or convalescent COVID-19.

In DNA, the CDR3 is TGTGCCAGCTCACCAGAGGGCCTCGCCTCTGGGGCCAACGTCCTGACTTTC. Its protein is CASSPEGLASGANVLTF. This chain links TRBV18 with TRBJ2-6, with TRBD2 as a possible D gene (5 bases). This CDR3 has 17 residues. Germline loops: CDR1 KGHSH, CDR2 LQKENI. Trimming took off 2 bases at V and 0 bases at J, with 11 bases between the two ends.

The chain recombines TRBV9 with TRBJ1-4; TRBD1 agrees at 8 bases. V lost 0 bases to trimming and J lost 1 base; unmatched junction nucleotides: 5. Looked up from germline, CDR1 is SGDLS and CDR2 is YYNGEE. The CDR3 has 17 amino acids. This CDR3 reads CASSVGLGQGTNEKLFF. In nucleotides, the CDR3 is TGTGCCAGCAGCGTAGGGTTAGGACAGGGAACTAATGAAAAACTGTTTTTT.

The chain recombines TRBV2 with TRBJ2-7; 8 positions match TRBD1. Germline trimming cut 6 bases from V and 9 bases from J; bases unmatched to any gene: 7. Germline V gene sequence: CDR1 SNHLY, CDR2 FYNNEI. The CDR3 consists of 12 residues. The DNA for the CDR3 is TGTGCCAGCAGGGACAGGGATCCAGTGCAGTACTTC. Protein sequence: CASRDRDPVQYF.

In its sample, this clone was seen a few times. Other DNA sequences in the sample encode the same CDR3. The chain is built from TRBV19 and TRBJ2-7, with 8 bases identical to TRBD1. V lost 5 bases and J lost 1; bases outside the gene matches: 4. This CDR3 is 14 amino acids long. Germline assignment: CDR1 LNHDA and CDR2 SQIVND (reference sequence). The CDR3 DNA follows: TGTGCCAGTAGTCTAGGGACAGGATCCTACGAGCAGTACTTC. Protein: CASSLGTGSYEQYF.

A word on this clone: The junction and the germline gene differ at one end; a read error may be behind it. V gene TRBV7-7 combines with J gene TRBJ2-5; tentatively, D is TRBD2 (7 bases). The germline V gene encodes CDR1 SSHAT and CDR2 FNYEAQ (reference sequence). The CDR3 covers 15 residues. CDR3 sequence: CASSLHRGGQETQYF. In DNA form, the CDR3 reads TGTGCTAGCAGCTTACATAGGGGGGGACAAGAGACCCAGTACTTC.

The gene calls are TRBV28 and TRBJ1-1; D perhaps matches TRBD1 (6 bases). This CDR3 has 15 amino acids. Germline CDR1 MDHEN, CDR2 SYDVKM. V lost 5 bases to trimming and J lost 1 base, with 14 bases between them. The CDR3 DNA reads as TGTGCCAGCAGTCCGTGGGGGGGCAGGAACACTGAAGCTTTCTTT. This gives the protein CASSPWGGRNTEAFF.

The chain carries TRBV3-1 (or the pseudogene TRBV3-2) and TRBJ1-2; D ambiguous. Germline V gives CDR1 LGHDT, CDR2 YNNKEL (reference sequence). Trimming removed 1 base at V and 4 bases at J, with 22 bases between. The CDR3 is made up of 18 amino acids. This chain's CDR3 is CASSQGIGTSTGAYGYTF. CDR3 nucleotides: TGTGCCAGCAGCCAAGGGATAGGCACCTCAACGGGTGCCTATGGCTACACCTTC.

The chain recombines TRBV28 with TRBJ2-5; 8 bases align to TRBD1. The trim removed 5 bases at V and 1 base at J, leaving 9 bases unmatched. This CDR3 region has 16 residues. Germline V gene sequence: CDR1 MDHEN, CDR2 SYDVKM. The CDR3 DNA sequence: TGTGCCAGCAGTCCCGCCCAGGGGGCGCCCCAAGAGACCCAGTACTTC. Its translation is CASSPAQGAPQETQYF.

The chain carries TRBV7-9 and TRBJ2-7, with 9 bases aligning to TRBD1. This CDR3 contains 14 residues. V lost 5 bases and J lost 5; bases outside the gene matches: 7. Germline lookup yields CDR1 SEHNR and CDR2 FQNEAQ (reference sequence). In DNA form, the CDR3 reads TGTGCCAGCAGCCCACAGGGGGCTACTAACGAGCAGTACTTC. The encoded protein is CASSPQGATNEQYF. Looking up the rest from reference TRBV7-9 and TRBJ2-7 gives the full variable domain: DTGVSQNPRHKITKRGQNVTFRCDPISEHNRLYWYRQTLGQGPEFLTYFQNEAQLEKSRLLSDRFSAERPKGSFSTLEIQRTEQGDSAMYLCASSPQGATNEQYFGPGTRLTVT.

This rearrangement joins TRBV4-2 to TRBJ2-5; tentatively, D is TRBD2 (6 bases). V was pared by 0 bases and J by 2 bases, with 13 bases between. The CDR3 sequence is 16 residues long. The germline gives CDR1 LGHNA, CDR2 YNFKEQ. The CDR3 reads CASSQEFSGTQETQYF. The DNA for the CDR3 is TGTGCCAGCAGCCAAGAATTTTCAGGGACTCAAGAGACCCAGTACTTC.